Following are 25 T cell receptor beta chains from one sample sequenced in a study of blood T cell repertoires in COVID-19. Repertoires were generated with immunoSEQ multiplex PCR, while TCRdb's copy carries only in-frame clones and drops some. The sample gives about 220,000 clones, around 84% of which show up once; 4% to 6% is in the top ten. The source material was peripheral blood. These receptors came from a woman aged 60 to 75 who had recovered from COVID-19.

The CDR3 DNA follows: TGTGCCAGCAGTGACCCCCCGGCAGGCACTGAAGCTTTCTTT. Translation: CASSDPPAGTEAFF. V usage is TRBV2 and J usage is TRBJ1-1; D unclear. The CDR3 contains 14 residues. V lost 3 bases and J 4 bases, leaving 12 bases between the germline ends. From germline, CDR1 is SNHLY and CDR2 FYNNEI.

The chain recombines TRBV7-2 with TRBJ2-3; D unresolved. Trimming removed 1 base from V and 2 bases from J, with 7 bases in between. Germline CDR1 and CDR2: SGHTA and FQGNSA. There are 14 residues in the CDR3. CDR3 in amino acids: CASSLGPNTDTQYF. CDR3 DNA sequence: TGTGCCAGCAGCTTAGGGCCCAACACAGATACGCAGTATTTT.

V usage is TRBV7-9 and J usage is TRBJ1-2, with D unresolved. The CDR3 is 16 amino acids. Trimming cost V 2 bases and J 0 bases, with 13 bases left between them. Per germline, CDR1 SEHNR and CDR2 FQNEAQ (reference sequence). The CDR3 bases are TGTGCCAGCAGCTTAAGTCTCAGGAGGTCTAACTATGGCTACACCTTC. Protein: CASSLSLRRSNYGYTF.

This clone was observed a few times. The chain is built from TRBV6-6 and TRBJ2-1; the match to TRBD1 covers 9 bases. Germline CDR1 is MNHNY and CDR2 is SVGAGI (reference sequence). The trim removed 5 bases at V and 4 bases at J, leaving 3 bases unmatched. CDR3 length: 14 residues. The CDR3 DNA reads TGTGCCAGCAGTGAGGGACAGGGATACAATGAGCAGTTCTTC. It codes for CASSEGQGYNEQFF.

The V gene is TRBV9, the J gene TRBJ2-5; 8 bases map to TRBD2. The ends lost 0 bases at V and 1 base at J; junction bases unmatched: 5. CDR3 length: 16 residues. CDR1 is SGDLS, CDR2 YYNGEE, per germline. Here the CDR3 DNA reads TGTGCCAGCAGCGTAGGAGACGGGGGGGCCCAAGAGACCCAGTACTTC. Translation gives CASSVGDGGAQETQYF.

This clone was observed a few times. The chain is built from TRBV6-2 or TRBV6-3 and TRBJ2-7, with 11 bases that match TRBD1. Germline V lookup: CDR1 MNHEY, CDR2 SVGEGT. The V segment lost 6 bases and the J segment 4 bases; nucleotides outside the gene matches: 8. The CDR3 is made up of 15 amino acids. For the CDR3, the DNA is TGTGCCAGCAGCGGCGGGACAGGGGGAATATACGAGCAGTACTTC. Protein product: CASSGGTGGIYEQYF.

The rearrangement joins TRBV19 to TRBJ2-7; D possibly corresponds to TRBD2 (6 bases). Trimming left V 5 bases short and J 6 bases short, with 14 bases between. The length of the CDR3 is 13 residues. Per germline, CDR1 LNHDA and CDR2 SQIVND (reference sequence). The CDR3 reads CASSVRRVGEQYF. The CDR3 bases are TGTGCCAGTAGTGTGAGGAGGGTGGGCGAGCAGTACTTC.

The V gene is TRBV19, the J gene TRBJ2-1, with D possibly matching TRBD2 (6 bases). The ends were cut back, 9 bases at V and 5 bases at J, with 17 bases in the middle. The CDR3 has 14 amino acids. The germline V gene encodes CDR1 LNHDA and CDR2 SQIVND (reference sequence). The CDR3 sequence is CASGRGSWNNEQFF. The CDR3, as DNA: TGTGCCAGCGGCCGGGGGAGCTGGAACAATGAGCAGTTCTTC.

This clone was picked up one time. The genes are TRBV19 and TRBJ2-6; the match to TRBD1 covers 8 bases. From germline, CDR1 is LNHDA and CDR2 SQIVND (reference sequence). V was clipped by 4 bases and J by 0 bases; unmatched bases: 5. The CDR3 consists of 17 residues. The CDR3 DNA follows: TGTGCCAGTAGTAGACAGGGGACGTCCTCTGGGGCCAACGTCCTGACTTTC. Its translation: CASSRQGTSSGANVLTF.

The V gene is TRBV9, the J gene TRBJ2-5, with a weak D call TRBD2 (6 bases). The V and J ends lost 4 bases and 2 bases respectively, with 12 bases between them. Looked up from germline, CDR1 is SGDLS and CDR2 is YYNGEE. CDR3 length: 14 residues. The CDR3 DNA is TGTGCCAGCAGCCCAAATCGGGGGCAAGAGACCCAGTACTTC. Translation: CASSPNRGQETQYF. The variable domain in full, completed from reference TRBV9 and TRBJ2-5, reads DSGVTQTPKHLITATGQRVTLRCSPRSGDLSVYWYQQSLDQGLQFLIQYYNGEERAKGNILERFSAQQFPDLHSELNLSSLELGDSALYFCASSPNRGQETQYFGPGTRLLVL.

This clone occurred a few times. This chain joins TRBV28 and TRBJ1-5; tentatively, D is TRBD1 (5 bases). The CDR3 runs 15 residues. Germline-derived CDR1 and CDR2 are MDHEN and SYDVKM. V was pared by 5 bases and J by 1 base, with 12 bases between. In DNA, the CDR3 is TGTGCCAGCAGTAGGGGCGCGGGGAGCAATCAGCCCCAGCATTTT. Amino acid sequence: CASSRGAGSNQPQHF.

This chain connects TRBV2 to TRBJ2-1; TRBD2 aligns across 13 bases. CDR1 and CDR2 (germline): SNHLY, FYNNEI. This CDR3 contains 15 residues. The V segment lost 5 bases and the J segment 10 bases; nucleotides outside the gene matches: 8. CDR3 DNA: TGTGCCAGCAGTCGAACTAGCGGGGGGGTTGACGAGCAGTTCTTC. This sequence encodes CASSRTSGGVDEQFF.

The chain is built from TRBV6-6 and TRBJ2-2, with 7 bases fitting TRBD1. V dropped 5 bases and J dropped 1; count of bases not matched to a gene: 10. CDR3 length: 17 residues. CDR1 and CDR2 (germline): MNHNY, SVGAGI (reference sequence). In DNA form, the CDR3 reads TGTGCCAGCAGTCGAACAAGGACAGGCGAGAACACCGGGGAGCTGTTTTTT. Amino acid sequence: CASSRTRTGENTGELFF.

This chain connects TRBV28 to TRBJ1-4; D uncertain. Per the germline V gene, CDR1 is MDHEN and CDR2 is SYDVKM. Trimming took 5 bases from V and 4 from J, leaving 14 bases between them. CDR3 length: 15 amino acids. The CDR3 DNA reads TGTGCCAGCAGTCCCCCGGGAAGGGTTAATGAAAAACTGTTTTTT. Its translation: CASSPPGRVNEKLFF.

The chain joins TRBV5-1 to TRBJ2-5; possibly TRBD2 for D (6 bases). There are 14 residues in the CDR3. V was clipped by 6 bases and J by 2 bases, with 14 bases between them. The germline V gene encodes CDR1 SGHRS and CDR2 YFSETQ. CDR3 residues: CASNLGRTQETQYF. In DNA, the CDR3 is TGCGCCAGCAACCTCGGGAGAACTCAAGAGACCCAGTACTTC.

The chain is built from TRBV30 and TRBJ1-2, with a possible D match to TRBD1 (5 bases). Germline V gene lookup returns CDR1 GTSNPN and CDR2 SVGIG (reference sequence). Trimming pared 7 bases from V and 6 bases from J, leaving 12 bases between. The CDR3 totals 11 residues. The CDR3 DNA reads TGTGCCTCAGGGACTAGTCATGGCTACACCTTC. Its translation is CASGTSHGYTF.

The chain joins TRBV7-2 to TRBJ2-3; a weak D match, TRBD2 (6 bases). Trimming cost V 5 bases and J 5 bases, with 11 bases left between them. CDR3 length equals 13 residues. CDR1 and CDR2 (germline): SGHTA, FQGNSA. CDR3 region: CASSPYSGDTQYF. In nucleotides, the CDR3 is TGTGCCAGCAGCCCTTATAGCGGAGATACGCAGTATTTT. Based on the CDR3 plus reference TRBV7-2 and TRBJ2-3, the full variable domain is GAGVSQSPSNKVTEKGKDVELRCDPISGHTALYWYRQSLGQGLEFLIYFQGNSAPDKSGLPSDRFSAERTGGSVSTLTIQRTQQEDSAVYLCASSPYSGDTQYFGPGTRLTVL.

Here the CDR3 DNA reads TGTGCCAGCAGCTTAGCGACAGGGTCGTCTGAAGCTTTCTTT. Its protein product is CASSLATGSSEAFF. This chain uses TRBV7-9 with TRBJ1-1; 7 bases fit TRBD1. CDR3 length: 14 residues. Germline CDR1 is SEHNR and CDR2 is FQNEAQ (reference sequence). V trimming: 0 bases; J trimming: 6 bases; junction bases outside the gene matches: 4.

Regarding this clone: The junction departs from germline at one end; a sequencing error may be responsible. V and J are TRBV7-7 and TRBJ2-5; 11 positions agree with TRBD1. The CDR3 sequence is 15 residues long. Germline V gene sequence: CDR1 SSHAT, CDR2 FNYEAQ (reference sequence). CDR3 sequence: CASSWGQGERETQYF. Here the CDR3 DNA reads TGTGCTAGCAGCTGGGGACAGGGGGAACGGGAGACCCAGTACTTC.

This clone was found once. Additional DNA sequences in this sample encode the identical CDR3. The J gene is TRBJ1-1, the V gene TRBV7-9, with TRBD1 matching over 7 bases. Germline values: CDR1 SEHNR, CDR2 FQNEAQ (reference sequence). V dropped 1 base and J dropped 3; count of bases not matched to a gene: 2. The CDR3 sequence is 14 residues long. The CDR3 bases are TGTGCCAGCAGCTTAGGGCAGGGGGACACTGAAGCTTTCTTT. Amino acid sequence: CASSLGQGDTEAFF.

V is TRBV19 and J is TRBJ1-1; TRBD1 aligns across 7 bases. CDR1 and CDR2 from the germline V gene are LNHDA and SQIVND (reference sequence). The CDR3 has 13 residues. The trim removed 1 base at V and 10 bases at J, leaving 6 bases unmatched. CDR3 amino acids: CASSIGRGGRAFF. Written as DNA, the CDR3 is TGTGCCAGTAGTATAGGAAGAGGGGGCAGAGCTTTCTTT.

The chain combines TRBV12-3 or TRBV12-4 with TRBJ2-7; weak D call: TRBD1 (5 bases). With 5 bases removed from V and 1 base from J, the gap between germline ends came to 9 bases. The length of the CDR3 is 13 residues. CDR3 sequence: CASSPRQSYEQYF. The CDR3 DNA follows: TGTGCCAGCAGTCCACGACAGTCCTACGAGCAGTACTTC.

The rearrangement joins TRBV5-8 to TRBJ2-1; 12 positions agree with TRBD1. The length of the CDR3 is 16 residues. Germline trimming cut 4 bases from V and 7 bases from J; bases unmatched to any gene: 9. Germline V CDR1 and CDR2: SGHTS, YDEGEE. The CDR3 reads CASSAPGTGGRNEQFF. In DNA form, the CDR3 reads TGTGCCAGCAGCGCCCCCGGGACAGGGGGCCGGAATGAGCAGTTCTTC. The full variable domain, rest sourced from reference TRBV5-8 and TRBJ2-1, is EAGVTQSPTHLIKTRGQQATLRCSPISGHTSVYWYQQALGLGLQFLLWYDEGEERNRGNFPPRFSGRQFPNYSSELNVNALELEDSALYLCASSAPGTGGRNEQFFGPGTRLTVL.

The J gene is TRBJ2-5, the V gene TRBV7-7; D is possibly TRBD2 (6 bases). CDR1 and CDR2 (germline): SSHAT, FNYEAQ (reference sequence). CDR3 size: 13 residues. The CDR3 nucleotides read TGTGCTAGCCGGGGGTCTGACAAAGAGACCCAGTACTTC. Translated: CASRGSDKETQYF. The whole variable domain, filled in from reference TRBV7-7 and TRBJ2-5, reads GAGVSQSPRYKVTKRGQDVTLRCDPISSHATLYWYQQALGQGPEFLTYFNYEAQPDKSGLPSDRFSAERPEGSISTLTIQRTEQRDSAMYRCASRGSDKETQYFGPGTRLLVL.

Only one count was recorded for this clone. The V and J genes are TRBV29-1 and TRBJ1-5; possibly TRBD1 for D (6 bases). This CDR3 is 14 amino acids long. The germline V gene encodes CDR1 SQVTM and CDR2 ANQGSEA. V lost 4 bases to trimming and J lost 5 bases, with 15 bases between them. CDR3 sequence (DNA): TGCAGCGTTGCCTCAGGGGCAGTCGATCAGCCCCAGCATTTT. Protein product: CSVASGAVDQPQHF. Full variable domain (rest looked up from reference TRBV29-1 and TRBJ1-5): SAVISQKPSRDICQRGTSLTIQCQVDSQVTMMFWYRQQPGQSLTLIATANQGSEATYESGFVIDKFPISRPNLTFSTLTVSNMSPEDSSIYLCSVASGAVDQPQHFGDGTRLSIL.